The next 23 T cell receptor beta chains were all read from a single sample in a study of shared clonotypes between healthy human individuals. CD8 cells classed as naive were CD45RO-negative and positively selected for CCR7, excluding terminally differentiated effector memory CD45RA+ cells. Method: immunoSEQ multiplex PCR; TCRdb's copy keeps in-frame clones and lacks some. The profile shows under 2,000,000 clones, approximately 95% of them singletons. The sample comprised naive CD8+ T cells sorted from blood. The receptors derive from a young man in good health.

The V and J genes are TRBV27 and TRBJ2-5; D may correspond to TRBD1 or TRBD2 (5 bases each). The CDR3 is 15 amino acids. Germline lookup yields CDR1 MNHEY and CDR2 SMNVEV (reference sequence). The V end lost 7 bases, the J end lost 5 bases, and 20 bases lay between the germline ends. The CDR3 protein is CASNGAGLPRETQYF. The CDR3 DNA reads TGTGCCAGCAACGGGGCAGGTCTCCCTAGGGAGACCCAGTACTTC.

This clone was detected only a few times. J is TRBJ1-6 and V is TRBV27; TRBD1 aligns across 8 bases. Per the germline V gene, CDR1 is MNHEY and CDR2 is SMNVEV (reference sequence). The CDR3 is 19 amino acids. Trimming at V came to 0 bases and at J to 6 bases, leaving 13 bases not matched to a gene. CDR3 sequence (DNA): TGTGCCAGCAGTTTATCCCTACCCTCGGACAGGGAGGGTAATTCACCCCTCCACTTT. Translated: CASSLSLPSDREGNSPLHF.

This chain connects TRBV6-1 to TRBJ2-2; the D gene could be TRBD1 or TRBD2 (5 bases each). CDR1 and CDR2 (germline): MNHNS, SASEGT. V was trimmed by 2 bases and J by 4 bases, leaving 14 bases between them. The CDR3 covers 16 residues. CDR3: CASSERGAPSTGELFF. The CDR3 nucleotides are TGTGCCAGCAGTGAAAGAGGGGCGCCGAGCACCGGGGAGCTGTTTTTT.

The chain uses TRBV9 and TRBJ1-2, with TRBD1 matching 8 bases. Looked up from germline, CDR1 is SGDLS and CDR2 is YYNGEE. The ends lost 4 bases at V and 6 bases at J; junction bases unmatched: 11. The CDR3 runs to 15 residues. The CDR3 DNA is TGTGCCAGCAGCATGAGCCCAGGGGGCGGTGATGGCTACACCTTC. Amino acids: CASSMSPGGGDGYTF.

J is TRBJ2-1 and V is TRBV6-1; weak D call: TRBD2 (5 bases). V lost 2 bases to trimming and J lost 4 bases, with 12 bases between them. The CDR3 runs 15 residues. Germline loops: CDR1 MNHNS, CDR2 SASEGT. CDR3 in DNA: TGTGCCAGCAGTGAAAACGGTTGGGAGTACAATGAGCAGTTCTTC. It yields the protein CASSENGWEYNEQFF.

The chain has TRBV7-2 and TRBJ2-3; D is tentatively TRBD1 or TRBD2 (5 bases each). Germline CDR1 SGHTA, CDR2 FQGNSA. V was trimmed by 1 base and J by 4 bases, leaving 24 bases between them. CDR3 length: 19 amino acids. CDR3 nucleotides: TGTGCCAGCAGCTTAGTGATACTCCGGGACGTGACCAAACCAGATACGCAGTATTTT. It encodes CASSLVILRDVTKPDTQYF. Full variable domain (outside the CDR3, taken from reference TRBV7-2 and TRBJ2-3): GAGVSQSPSNKVTEKGKDVELRCDPISGHTALYWYRQSLGQGLEFLIYFQGNSAPDKSGLPSDRFSAERTGGSVSTLTIQRTQQEDSAVYLCASSLVILRDVTKPDTQYFGPGTRLTVL.

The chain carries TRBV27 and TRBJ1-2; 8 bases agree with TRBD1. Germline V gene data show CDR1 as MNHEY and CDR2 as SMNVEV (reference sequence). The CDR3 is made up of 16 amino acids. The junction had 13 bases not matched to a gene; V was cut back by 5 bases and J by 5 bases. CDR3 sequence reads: CASSPLLPDRVYGYTF. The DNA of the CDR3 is TGTGCCAGCAGTCCGCTATTACCGGACAGGGTTTATGGCTACACCTTC.

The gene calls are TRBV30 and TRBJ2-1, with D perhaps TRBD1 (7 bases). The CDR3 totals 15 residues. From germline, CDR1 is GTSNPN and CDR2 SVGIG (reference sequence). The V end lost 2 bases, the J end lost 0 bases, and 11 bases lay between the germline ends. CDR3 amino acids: CAWSQGEVSYNEQFF. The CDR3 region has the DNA TGTGCCTGGAGTCAGGGGGAGGTCTCCTACAATGAGCAGTTCTTC.

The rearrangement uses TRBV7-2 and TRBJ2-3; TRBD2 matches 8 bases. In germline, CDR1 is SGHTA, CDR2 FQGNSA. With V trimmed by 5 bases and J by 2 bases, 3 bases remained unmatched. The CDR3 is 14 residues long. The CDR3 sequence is CASSRLAHTDTQYF. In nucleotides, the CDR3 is TGTGCCAGCAGCCGACTAGCGCACACAGATACGCAGTATTTT.

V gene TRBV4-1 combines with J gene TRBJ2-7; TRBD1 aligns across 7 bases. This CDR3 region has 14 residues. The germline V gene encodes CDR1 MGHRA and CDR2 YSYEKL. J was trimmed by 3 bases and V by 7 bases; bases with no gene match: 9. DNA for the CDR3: TGCGCCAGCAAGGAAGGGGGCGGATTCTACGAGCAGTACTTC. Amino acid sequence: CASKEGGGFYEQYF.

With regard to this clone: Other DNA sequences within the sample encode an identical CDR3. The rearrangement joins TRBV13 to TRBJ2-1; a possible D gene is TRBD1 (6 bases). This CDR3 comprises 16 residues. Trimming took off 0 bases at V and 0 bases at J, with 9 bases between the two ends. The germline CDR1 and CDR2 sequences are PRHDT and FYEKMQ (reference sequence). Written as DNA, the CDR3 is TGTGCCAGCAGCTTAGGGGAAGGGGGCTCCTACAATGAGCAGTTCTTC. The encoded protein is CASSLGEGGSYNEQFF.

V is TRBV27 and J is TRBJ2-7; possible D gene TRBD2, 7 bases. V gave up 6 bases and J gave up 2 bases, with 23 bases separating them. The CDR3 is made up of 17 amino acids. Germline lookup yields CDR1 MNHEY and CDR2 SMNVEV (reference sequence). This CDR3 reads CASRTQGHGDYTYEQYF. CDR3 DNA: TGTGCCAGCAGGACACAGGGCCACGGGGACTATACCTACGAGCAGTACTTC.

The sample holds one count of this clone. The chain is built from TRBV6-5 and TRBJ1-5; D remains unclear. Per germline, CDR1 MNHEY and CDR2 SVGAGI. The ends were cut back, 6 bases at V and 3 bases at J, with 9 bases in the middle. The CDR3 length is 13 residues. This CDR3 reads CASSPNDNQPQHF. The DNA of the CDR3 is TGTGCCAGCAGCCCAAACGACAATCAGCCCCAGCATTTT.

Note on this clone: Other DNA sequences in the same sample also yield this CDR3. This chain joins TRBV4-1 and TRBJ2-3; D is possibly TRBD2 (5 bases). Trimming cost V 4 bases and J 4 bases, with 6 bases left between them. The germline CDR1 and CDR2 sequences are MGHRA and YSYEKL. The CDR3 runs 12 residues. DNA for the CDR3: TGCGCCAGCAGCCTCGGGGCAGATACGCAGTATTTT. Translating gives CASSLGADTQYF.

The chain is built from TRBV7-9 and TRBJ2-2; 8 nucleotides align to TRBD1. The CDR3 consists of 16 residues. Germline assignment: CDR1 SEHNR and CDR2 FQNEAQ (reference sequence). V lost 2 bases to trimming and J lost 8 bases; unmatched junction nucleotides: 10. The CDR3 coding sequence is TGTGCCAGCAGCTTACCCGACAGGGGCCGAAGAGGGGAGCTGTTTTTT. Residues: CASSLPDRGRRGELFF. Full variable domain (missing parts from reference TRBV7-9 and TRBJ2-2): DTGVSQNPRHKITKRGQNVTFRCDPISEHNRLYWYRQTLGQGPEFLTYFQNEAQLEKSRLLSDRFSAERPKGSFSTLEIQRTEQGDSAMYLCASSLPDRGRRGELFFGEGSRLTVL.

The CDR3 DNA sequence: TGCGCCAGCAGCCTTGAGCGGAGTGGCTCCTACGAGCAGTACTTC. This sequence encodes CASSLERSGSYEQYF. This chain links TRBV4-1 with TRBJ2-7, with D possibly TRBD2 on 5 matching bases. CDR1 and CDR2 from the germline V gene are MGHRA and YSYEKL. The CDR3 extends over 15 amino acids. V gave up 4 bases and J gave up 0 bases, with 13 bases separating them.

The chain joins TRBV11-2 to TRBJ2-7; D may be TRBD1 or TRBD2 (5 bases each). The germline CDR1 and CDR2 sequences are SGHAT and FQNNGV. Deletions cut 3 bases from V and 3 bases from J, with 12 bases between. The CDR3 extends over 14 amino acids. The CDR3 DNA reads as TGTGCCAGCAGCTTCGATCTGGGGGACTACGAGCAGTACTTC. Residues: CASSFDLGDYEQYF.

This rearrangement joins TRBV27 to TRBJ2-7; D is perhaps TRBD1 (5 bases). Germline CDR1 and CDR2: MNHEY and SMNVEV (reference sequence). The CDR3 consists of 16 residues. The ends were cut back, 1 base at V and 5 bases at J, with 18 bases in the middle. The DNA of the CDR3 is TGTGCCAGCAGTTTATATGCAGGGAACCTCCGGGACGAGCAGTACTTC. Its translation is CASSLYAGNLRDEQYF.

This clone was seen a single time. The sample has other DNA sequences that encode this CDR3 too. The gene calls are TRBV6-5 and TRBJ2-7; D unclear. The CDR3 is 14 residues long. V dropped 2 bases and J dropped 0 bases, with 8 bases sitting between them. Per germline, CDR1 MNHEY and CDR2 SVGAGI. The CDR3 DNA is TGTGCCAGCAGTTACGGCCGGTCCTCCTACGAGCAGTACTTC. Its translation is CASSYGRSSYEQYF.

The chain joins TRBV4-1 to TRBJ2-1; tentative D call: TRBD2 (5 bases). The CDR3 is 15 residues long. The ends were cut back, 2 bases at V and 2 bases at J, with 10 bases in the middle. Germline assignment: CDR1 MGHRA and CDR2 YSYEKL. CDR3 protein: CASSQSRRAYNEQFF. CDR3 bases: TGCGCCAGCAGCCAATCGAGGCGGGCCTACAATGAGCAGTTCTTC.

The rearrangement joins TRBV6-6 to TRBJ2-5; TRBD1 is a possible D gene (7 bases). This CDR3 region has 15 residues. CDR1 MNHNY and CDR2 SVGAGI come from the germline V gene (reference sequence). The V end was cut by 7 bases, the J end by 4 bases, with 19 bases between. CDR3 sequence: CASTRGGPGVETQYF. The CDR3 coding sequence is TGTGCCAGCACCAGAGGGGGCCCGGGGGTAGAGACCCAGTACTTC.

The CDR3 is CASSLAGSGANVLTF. In nucleotides, the CDR3 is TGTGCCAGCAGCTTAGCAGGGAGTGGGGCCAACGTCCTGACTTTC. The V and J genes are TRBV7-2 and TRBJ2-6; a weak D match, TRBD2 (5 bases). The germline CDR1 and CDR2 sequences are SGHTA and FQGNSA. CDR3 length equals 15 residues. With 0 bases removed from V and 3 bases from J, the gap between germline ends came to 6 bases.

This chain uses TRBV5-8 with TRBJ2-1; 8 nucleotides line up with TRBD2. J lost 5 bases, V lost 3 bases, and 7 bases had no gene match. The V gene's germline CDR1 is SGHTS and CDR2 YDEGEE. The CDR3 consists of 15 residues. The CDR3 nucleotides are TGTGCCAGCAGCTGGAGGCGGGGGGCGGACAATGAGCAGTTCTTC. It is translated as CASSWRRGADNEQFF.